The 3 T cell receptor beta chains presented below share a single source sample, sequenced in a study of T cell responses to AZD1222 COVID-19 vaccine. Only in-frame clones appear in the TCRdb table, and some are missing; sequencing was by immunoSEQ multiplex PCR. The repertoire consists of 200,000 or so clones, with approximately 90% occurring once and the leading ten covering 6.1%. The sample was peripheral blood, taken on day 0 of AZD1222 vaccination. The source is an adult in good health.

The chain links TRBV2 to TRBJ2-7; TRBD1 might be the D (5 bases). The CDR3 has 12 amino acids. The germline V and J ends were trimmed by 4 bases and 4 bases, with 8 bases remaining between them. Germline CDR1 and CDR2: SNHLY and FYNNEI. CDR3 DNA: TGTGCCAGCAGTGTCCAGGGTTACGAGCAGTACTTC. Translated: CASSVQGYEQYF. The full variable domain, rest sourced from reference TRBV2 and TRBJ2-7, is EPEVTQTPSHQVTQMGQEVILRCVPISNHLYFYWYRQILGQKVEFLVSFYNNEISEKSEIFDDQFSVERPDGSNFTLKIRSTKLEDSAMYFCASSVQGYEQYFGPGTRLTVT.

The J gene is TRBJ1-2, the V gene TRBV10-3, with a weak D call TRBD1 (6 bases). CDR1 ENHRY and CDR2 SYGVKD come from the germline V gene. The CDR3 has 12 residues. The V end was cut by 7 bases, the J end by 6 bases, with 12 bases between. CDR3 region: CAITTGLDGYTF. CDR3 nucleotide sequence: TGTGCCATCACTACAGGGTTAGATGGCTACACCTTC.

This chain links TRBV3-1 (or the pseudogene TRBV3-2) with TRBJ1-6; D perhaps matches TRBD1 (5 bases). V was cut by 3 bases and J by 9 bases, with 15 bases left in between. The CDR3 spans 15 residues. CDR1 and CDR2 from the germline V gene are LGHDT and YNNKEL (reference sequence). This CDR3 is CASSQGPSGSSPLHF. For the CDR3, the DNA is TGTGCCAGCAGCCAGGGACCCTCTGGGAGTTCACCCCTCCACTTT.